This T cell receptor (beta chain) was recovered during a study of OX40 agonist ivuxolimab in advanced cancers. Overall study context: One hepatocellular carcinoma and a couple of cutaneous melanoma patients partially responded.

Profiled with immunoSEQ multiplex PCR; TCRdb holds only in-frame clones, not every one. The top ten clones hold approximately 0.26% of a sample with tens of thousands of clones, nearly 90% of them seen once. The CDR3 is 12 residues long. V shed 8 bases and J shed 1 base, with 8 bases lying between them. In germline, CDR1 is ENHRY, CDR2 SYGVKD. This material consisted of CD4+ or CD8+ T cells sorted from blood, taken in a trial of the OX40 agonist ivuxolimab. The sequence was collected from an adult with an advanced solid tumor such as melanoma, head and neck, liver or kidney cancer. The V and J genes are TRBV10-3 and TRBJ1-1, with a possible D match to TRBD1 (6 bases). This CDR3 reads CAIGGQNTEAFF. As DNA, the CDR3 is TGTGCCATCGGGGGACAGAACACTGAAGCTTTCTTT.